This entry lists 21 T cell receptor beta chains sequenced from one sample in a study of T cell repertoires in cytomegalovirus infection. MiXCR, run by TCRdb on the reads, gives a single entry per CDR3 protein. The sample shows 200,000 to 300,000 distinct CDR3 sequences, approximately 8.3% of them seen only once. The sample comprised PBMCs. The receptor source for this set is a human donor in good health (CMV status not recorded). Some clones in this sample may be carry-over from other donors' samples.

This clonotype was recorded many times. The rearrangement links TRBV7-9 to TRBJ2-6; 10 bases are shared with TRBD2. Germline CDR1 is SEHNR and CDR2 is FQNEAQ (reference sequence). The junction had 11 bases not matched to a gene; V was cut back by 5 bases and J by 4 bases. This CDR3 spans 18 amino acids. The CDR3 is CASSDLGAGGSGANVLTF. DNA for the CDR3: TGTGCCAGCAGCGACCTCGGAGCGGGAGGGTCCGGGGCCAACGTCCTGACTTTC.

In its sample, this clonotype was seen a few times. The V gene is TRBV2, the J gene TRBJ1-1, with a weak D call TRBD1 (6 bases). V gave up 3 bases and J gave up 4 bases, with 12 bases separating them. This CDR3 comprises 14 residues. Germline CDR1 SNHLY, CDR2 FYNNEI. The CDR3 nucleotides are TGTGCCAGCAGTGAGAGAGGGGGAGGCACTGAAGCTTTCTTT. It is translated as CASSERGGGTEAFF.

This clonotype has at least ten counts. This chain connects TRBV20-1 to TRBJ1-2; D unclear. Germline CDR1 and CDR2: DFQATT and SNEGSKA (reference sequence). V was pared by 3 bases and J by 3 bases, with 14 bases between. The CDR3 length is 14 residues. The CDR3, as DNA: TGCAGTGCTAGGGTTCCGACCAACTACTATGGCTACACCTTC. It yields the protein CSARVPTNYYGYTF.

This clonotype showed up many times. The rearrangement links TRBV7-2 to TRBJ2-2; no clear D gene. Germline CDR1 SGHTA, CDR2 FQGNSA. V was clipped by 5 bases and J by 0 bases, with 19 bases between them. The length of the CDR3 is 18 residues. CDR3 coding DNA: TGTGCCAGCAGCCAACGAACCCGGAGTTTCGCGAACACCGGGGAGCTGTTTTTT. Its protein product is CASSQRTRSFANTGELFF.

There are many counts of this clonotype. The rearrangement joins TRBV7-2 to TRBJ2-7; TRBD1 matches at 7 bases. The ends lost 3 bases at V and 5 bases at J; junction bases unmatched: 16. Germline CDR1 is SGHTA and CDR2 is FQGNSA. The CDR3 length is 17 residues. The CDR3 sequence is CASSFNMVGGLQDEQYF. The CDR3 region has the DNA TGTGCCAGCAGCTTCAACATGGTAGGGGGCCTTCAGGACGAGCAGTACTTC.

There are many counts of this clonotype. The genes are TRBV7-2 and TRBJ1-1; D uncertain. This CDR3 has 13 residues. CDR1 SGHTA and CDR2 FQGNSA come from the germline V gene. V was cut by 2 bases and J by 7 bases, with 11 bases left in between. The CDR3 spells CASSLFGGDEAFF. The CDR3 DNA follows: TGTGCCAGCAGCTTATTTGGTGGAGATGAAGCTTTCTTT.

The sample holds a few counts of this clonotype. DNA for the CDR3: TGCGCCAGCAGCCAAGAAAAGTTCTACGAGCAGTACTTC. Its translation is CASSQEKFYEQYF. V is TRBV4-3 and J is TRBJ2-7; D is unresolved. V lost 0 bases, J lost 3 bases, and 6 bases lay in between. Germline V gene sequence: CDR1 LGHNA, CDR2 YSLEER. The CDR3 runs 13 residues.

This clonotype occurred many times. The chain is built from TRBV10-3 and TRBJ1-1; 7 nucleotides line up with TRBD1. Germline-derived CDR1 and CDR2 are ENHRY and SYGVKD. V dropped 6 bases and J dropped 3; count of bases not matched to a gene: 7. CDR3 length: 14 amino acids. The CDR3 loop is CAISPGQWDTEAFF. The CDR3 DNA follows: TGTGCCATCAGCCCGGGACAGTGGGACACTGAAGCTTTCTTT.

This clonotype was recorded at least ten times. The rearrangement joins TRBV7-2 to TRBJ1-5; TRBD1 aligns across 7 bases. The germline V gene has CDR1 SGHTA and CDR2 FQGNSA. The V gene end was trimmed by 5 bases and the J gene end by 4 bases; junction bases not matched to a gene: 11. The CDR3 sequence is 16 residues long. CDR3: CASSPGGGRENQPQHF. CDR3 sequence (DNA): TGTGCCAGCAGCCCAGGGGGGGGCAGGGAGAATCAGCCCCAGCATTTT. Full variable domain (remainder filled in from reference TRBV7-2 and TRBJ1-5): GAGVSQSPSNKVTEKGKDVELRCDPISGHTALYWYRQSLGQGLEFLIYFQGNSAPDKSGLPSDRFSAERTGGSVSTLTIQRTQQEDSAVYLCASSPGGGRENQPQHFGDGTRLSIL.

This clonotype was seen at least ten times. The chain is built from TRBV28 and TRBJ2-5; 7 bases match TRBD2. Trimming removed 6 bases from V and 1 base from J; junction bases left unmatched: 8. Germline V CDR1 and CDR2: MDHEN, SYDVKM. The CDR3 has 15 residues. The CDR3 loop is CASSRRGGLQETQYF. The CDR3 coding sequence is TGTGCCAGCAGCCGACGGGGAGGGCTCCAAGAGACCCAGTACTTC.

This clonotype was picked up many times. V is TRBV6-2 or TRBV6-3 and J is TRBJ2-7; D unclear. With 0 bases removed from V and 2 bases from J, the gap between germline ends came to 11 bases. The germline CDR1 and CDR2 sequences are MNHEY and SVGEGT. CDR3 size: 15 residues. CDR3 region: CASSYSGISPYEQYF. DNA of the CDR3: TGTGCCAGCAGTTACTCGGGCATAAGCCCCTACGAGCAGTACTTC.

This clonotype appeared many times. V and J are TRBV28 and TRBJ1-2; D gene ambiguous. The CDR3 contains 12 residues. Deletions cut 2 bases from V and 8 bases from J, with 9 bases between. Germline CDR1 MDHEN, CDR2 SYDVKM. CDR3 amino acids: CASSLGTPGYTF. CDR3 nucleotides: TGTGCCAGCAGTTTAGGTACGCCAGGCTACACCTTC.

This clonotype has a count of ten or more. This chain uses TRBV7-2 with TRBJ2-1, with 11 nucleotides matching TRBD2. This CDR3 is 19 amino acids long. From germline, CDR1 is SGHTA and CDR2 FQGNSA. Trimming took 3 bases from V and 0 from J; bases not matched to a gene: 10. The CDR3 sequence is CASSLKTGTSGSSYNEQFF. Here the CDR3 DNA reads TGTGCCAGCAGCTTGAAAACCGGGACTAGCGGTAGCTCCTACAATGAGCAGTTCTTC.

V usage is TRBV7-9 and J usage is TRBJ1-3; a possible D gene is TRBD1 (5 bases). The ends were cut back, 5 bases at V and 4 bases at J, with 12 bases in the middle. Germline V CDR1 and CDR2: SEHNR, FQNEAQ (reference sequence). The CDR3 totals 14 residues. The CDR3 loop is CASSLTGGGNTIYF. The DNA of the CDR3 is TGTGCCAGCAGCCTCACGGGGGGAGGAAACACCATATATTTT. Full variable domain (outside the CDR3, taken from reference TRBV7-9 and TRBJ1-3): DTGVSQNPRHKITKRGQNVTFRCDPISEHNRLYWYRQTLGQGPEFLTYFQNEAQLEKSRLLSDRFSAERPKGSFSTLEIQRTEQGDSAMYLCASSLTGGGNTIYFGEGSWLTVV.

This clonotype was observed at least ten times. The chain recombines TRBV7-2 with TRBJ2-1; weak D call: TRBD1 (5 bases). Trimming removed 3 bases at V and 7 bases at J, with 10 bases between. The CDR3 extends over 13 amino acids. CDR1 SGHTA and CDR2 FQGNSA come from the germline V gene. CDR3 in amino acids: CASSLTETNEQFF. The CDR3, as DNA: TGTGCCAGCAGCTTGACAGAAACGAATGAGCAGTTCTTC.

In its sample, this clonotype was seen many times. V is TRBV7-2 and J is TRBJ2-3, with TRBD2 identical over 11 bases. V gave up 5 bases and J gave up 5 bases; unmatched junction bases: 12. The CDR3 totals 17 residues. Germline CDR1 SGHTA, CDR2 FQGNSA. The CDR3 is CASSRRELAGAVDTQYF. CDR3 nucleotide sequence: TGTGCCAGCAGCAGAAGGGAACTAGCGGGAGCGGTAGATACGCAGTATTTT.

The chain employs TRBV20-1 and TRBJ2-5; no firm D call. Trimming took 3 bases from V and 4 from J, leaving 9 bases between them. Germline loops: CDR1 DFQATT, CDR2 SNEGSKA (reference sequence). The CDR3 covers 12 residues. The CDR3 protein is CSASVGGETQYF. The DNA for the CDR3 is TGCAGTGCTAGTGTGGGCGGAGAGACCCAGTACTTC.

This clonotype was counted many times. The chain joins TRBV7-8 to TRBJ1-5, with D uncertain. Trimming shortened V by 5 bases and J by 1 base, and 12 bases separated the two germline ends. This CDR3 is 15 amino acids long. Germline V gives CDR1 SGHVS, CDR2 FQNEAQ. Written as DNA, the CDR3 is TGTGCCAGCAGCGCGATCACGTCGAGCAATCAGCCCCAGCATTTT. Translating it yields CASSAITSSNQPQHF.

This clonotype showed up just a few times. The chain joins TRBV28 to TRBJ1-1; 9 nucleotides agree with TRBD1. The CDR3 runs 15 residues. V shed 3 bases and J 3 bases; nucleotides not matched to a gene: 5. CDR1 MDHEN and CDR2 SYDVKM come from the germline V gene. CDR3 sequence: CASSLGTGTYTEAFF. In nucleotides, the CDR3 is TGTGCCAGCAGTTTGGGGACAGGGACGTACACTGAAGCTTTCTTT.

This clonotype was seen a few times. The chain carries TRBV19 and TRBJ1-1, with 7 bases that match TRBD1. The V and J ends lost 7 bases and 3 bases, in that order; junction bases with no gene match: 5. The CDR3 covers 13 residues. CDR1 and CDR2 from the germline V gene are LNHDA and SQIVND (reference sequence). The CDR3 region is CASTFDRDTEAFF. The CDR3 coding sequence is TGTGCCAGTACCTTCGACAGGGACACTGAAGCTTTCTTT.

This clonotype came up a few times. The rearrangement uses TRBV11-2 and TRBJ2-1; TRBD2 matches at 10 bases. Germline loops: CDR1 SGHAT, CDR2 FQNNGV. V dropped 4 bases and J dropped 4; count of bases not matched to a gene: 16. The CDR3 length is 19 residues. The CDR3 is CASSSTDRLGLAVYNEQFF. Written as DNA, the CDR3 is TGTGCCAGCAGCTCTACAGATCGGCTTGGACTAGCGGTTTACAATGAGCAGTTCTTC.